A single sample is the source of the 32 T cell receptor beta chains below, sequenced in a study of blood T cell repertoires in COVID-19. Some clones are missing from TCRdb's copy, which holds only in-frame ones; the method was immunoSEQ multiplex PCR. The sample carries about 250,000 clones, about 83% recorded once. Sample: peripheral blood. All receptors come from a man at least 80 years old with acute or convalescent COVID-19.

The chain links TRBV2 to TRBJ2-3; 7 bases agree with TRBD2. The CDR3 extends over 16 amino acids. Germline V CDR1 and CDR2: SNHLY, FYNNEI. Trimming cost V 1 base and J 2 bases; bases outside gene matches: 6. CDR3 bases: TGTGCCAGCAGTGAAGTTGGTAGCGGGTACACAGATACGCAGTATTTT. Encoded protein: CASSEVGSGYTDTQYF.

This chain joins TRBV13 and TRBJ2-1, with 7 bases that match TRBD2. The germline V gene has CDR1 PRHDT and CDR2 FYEKMQ (reference sequence). There are 15 residues in the CDR3. After removal of 3 bases from V and 10 bases from J, the junction contained 12 bases not matched to a gene. Written as DNA, the CDR3 is TGTGCCAGCAGCTTGGGGATAGCGGGTGCCGGGGAGCAGTTCTTC. Protein sequence: CASSLGIAGAGEQFF.

The chain uses TRBV3-1 (or the pseudogene TRBV3-2) and TRBJ2-1, with TRBD2 matching over 11 bases. In germline, CDR1 is LGHDT, CDR2 YNNKEL (reference sequence). Germline trimming cut 10 bases from V and 6 bases from J; bases unmatched to any gene: 11. The CDR3 is 15 amino acids. The CDR3 loop reads CATSGLAGGINEQFF. The CDR3 DNA reads TGTGCCACCTCGGGGCTAGCGGGAGGAATCAATGAGCAGTTCTTC.

The chain has TRBV28 and TRBJ2-5, with TRBD2 matching over 12 bases. In germline, CDR1 is MDHEN, CDR2 SYDVKM. V was clipped by 5 bases and J by 0 bases; unmatched bases: 7. The CDR3 runs 17 residues. Here the CDR3 DNA reads TGTGCCAGCAGTCTTTGGACTAGCGGGGCGTACCAAGAGACCCAGTACTTC. Encoded protein: CASSLWTSGAYQETQYF.

The rearrangement joins TRBV27 to TRBJ2-7; 7 bases line up with TRBD2. The V gene end was trimmed by 5 bases and the J gene end by 5 bases; junction bases not matched to a gene: 6. The CDR3 covers 13 residues. Per the germline V gene, CDR1 is MNHEY and CDR2 is SMNVEV (reference sequence). The CDR3 DNA reads as TGTGCCAGCAGTCCTTGGGGGGGAGACGAGCAGTACTTC. Translation: CASSPWGGDEQYF.

The CDR3 is CASSGLRQGHQETQYF. The CDR3 DNA sequence: TGCGCCAGCAGCGGCCTGAGACAGGGACACCAAGAGACCCAGTACTTC. The chain links TRBV5-1 to TRBJ2-5; 7 bases map to TRBD1. J lost 0 bases, V lost 4 bases, and 9 bases had no gene match. Germline lookup yields CDR1 SGHRS and CDR2 YFSETQ. This CDR3 region has 16 residues.

This chain joins TRBV29-1 and TRBJ1-1; no definite D call. This CDR3 is 11 amino acids long. Trimming took off 7 bases at V and 7 bases at J, with 13 bases between the two ends. The germline CDR1 and CDR2 sequences are SQVTM and ANQGSEA. CDR3 residues: CSAMERDEAFF. CDR3 in DNA: TGCAGCGCGATGGAGCGGGATGAAGCTTTCTTT. Combining the CDR3 with reference TRBV29-1 and TRBJ1-1 gives the whole variable domain SAVISQKPSRDICQRGTSLTIQCQVDSQVTMMFWYRQQPGQSLTLIATANQGSEATYESGFVIDKFPISRPNLTFSTLTVSNMSPEDSSIYLCSAMERDEAFFGQGTRLTVV.

There are many counts of this clone. This same CDR3 is encoded by further DNA sequences in the sample. CDR3 amino acids: CASSGSGGPYEQYF. The CDR3 DNA is TGTGCCAGTAGCGGGAGCGGGGGCCCCTACGAGCAGTACTTC. This chain uses TRBV19 with TRBJ2-7; TRBD2 agrees at 8 bases. CDR3 length: 14 amino acids. V trimming: 6 bases; J trimming: 2 bases; junction bases outside the gene matches: 6. Germline CDR1 reads LNHDA; CDR2 reads SQIVND (reference sequence).

The chain recombines TRBV19 with TRBJ1-5, with TRBD1 matching 7 bases. Germline V gives CDR1 LNHDA, CDR2 SQIVND (reference sequence). This CDR3 is built from 14 residues. Germline trimming cut 4 bases from V and 1 base from J; bases unmatched to any gene: 1. For the CDR3, the DNA is TGTGCCAGTAGTAAACAGGGGAGCAATCAGCCCCAGCATTTT. The encoded protein is CASSKQGSNQPQHF. The whole variable domain, remainder taken from reference TRBV19 and TRBJ1-5, is DGGITQSPKYLFRKEGQNVTLSCEQNLNHDAMYWYRQDPGQGLRLIYYSQIVNDFQKGDIAEGYSVSREKKESFPLTVTSAQKNPTAFYLCASSKQGSNQPQHFGDGTRLSIL.

The gene calls are TRBV15 and TRBJ2-2, with D uncertain. The ends were cut back, 0 bases at V and 3 bases at J, with 8 bases in the middle. CDR1 LNHNV and CDR2 YYDKDF come from the germline V gene (reference sequence). The CDR3 runs 15 residues. For the CDR3, the DNA is TGTGCCACCAGCAGAGAGAGTGTCGACACCGGGGAGCTGTTTTTT. Encoded protein: CATSRESVDTGELFF.

The CDR3 nucleotides read TGTGCCAGCAGTGATACGGGACTAGGGGGCCATGAGCAGTTCTTC. Translated: CASSDTGLGGHEQFF. The chain employs TRBV6-1 and TRBJ2-1; tentative D call: TRBD2 (8 bases). The CDR3 runs 15 residues. From germline, CDR1 is MNHNS and CDR2 SASEGT. Trimming shortened V by 3 bases and J by 8 bases, and 17 bases separated the two germline ends.

This chain connects TRBV19 to TRBJ2-3; TRBD2 matches at 11 bases. The CDR3 spans 16 residues. With 3 bases clipped from V and 4 bases from J, the junction kept 6 bases outside the gene matches. Germline lookup yields CDR1 LNHDA and CDR2 SQIVND (reference sequence). The CDR3 DNA sequence: TGTGCCAGTAGTATTCGTAGCGGGAGGGCGGCAGATACGCAGTATTTT. Its translation: CASSIRSGRAADTQYF.

This sequence joins TRBV6-5 and TRBJ1-2; tentative D call: TRBD1 (6 bases). Trimming removed 5 bases from V and 2 bases from J, with 9 bases in between. Germline CDR1 reads MNHEY; CDR2 reads SVGAGI. This CDR3 has 13 residues. The CDR3 loop reads CASSPDRNYGYTF. CDR3 nucleotides: TGTGCCAGCAGTCCTGACAGGAACTATGGCTACACCTTC.

The chain is built from TRBV7-9 and TRBJ2-7, with 7 bases that match TRBD1. Trimming removed 1 base from V and 3 bases from J; junction bases left unmatched: 0. Germline lookup yields CDR1 SEHNR and CDR2 FQNEAQ (reference sequence). This CDR3 comprises 13 residues. CDR3 loop: CASSLGDSYEQYF. CDR3 DNA: TGTGCCAGCAGCTTAGGGGACAGCTACGAGCAGTACTTC.

In DNA, the CDR3 is TGTGCCAACCGGGTGGGTAATGAAAAACTGTTTTTT. Residues: CANRVGNEKLFF. The chain uses TRBV2 and TRBJ1-4; no reliable D call. The ends were cut back, 10 bases at V and 4 bases at J, with 10 bases in the middle. CDR1 is SNHLY, CDR2 FYNNEI, per germline. The CDR3 runs 12 residues.

The chain links TRBV5-6 to TRBJ2-7, with a weak D call TRBD1 (5 bases). CDR3 length: 14 residues. Germline V gene data show CDR1 as SGHDT and CDR2 as YYEEEE. The V gene lost 0 bases and the J gene lost 3 bases, with 10 bases spanning the gap. The CDR3 coding sequence is TGTGCCAGCAGCTTGGCTCAGGGTAACTACGAGCAGTACTTC. This sequence encodes CASSLAQGNYEQYF. Full variable domain (rest looked up from reference TRBV5-6 and TRBJ2-7): DAGVTQSPTHLIKTRGQQVTLRCSPKSGHDTVSWYQQALGQGPQFIFQYYEEEERQRGNFPDRFSGHQFPNYSSELNVNALLLGDSALYLCASSLAQGNYEQYFGPGTRLTVT.

The CDR3 coding sequence is TGCGCCAGCAGCTTTACTAGCGGGGTCAACAATGAGCAGTTCTTC. This translates into CASSFTSGVNNEQFF. The V and J genes are TRBV5-1 and TRBJ2-1; 10 nucleotides agree with TRBD2. This CDR3 is 15 amino acids long. J lost 5 bases, V lost 2 bases, and 4 bases had no gene match. Looked up from germline, CDR1 is SGHRS and CDR2 is YFSETQ.

The count of this clone is one. The genes are TRBV6-5 and TRBJ2-5, with a possible D match to TRBD2 (6 bases). V was cut by 6 bases and J by 5 bases, with 10 bases left in between. This CDR3 contains 12 residues. Germline loops: CDR1 MNHEY, CDR2 SVGAGI. The CDR3 sequence: CASSLSGETQYF. The CDR3, as DNA: TGTGCCAGCAGCCTCAGCGGGGAGACCCAGTACTTC.

J is TRBJ2-3 and V is TRBV5-6; tentative D call: TRBD1 (6 bases). V was trimmed by 5 bases and J by 5 bases, leaving 12 bases between them. The CDR3 runs 13 residues. Per the germline V gene, CDR1 is SGHDT and CDR2 is YYEEEE. Written as DNA, the CDR3 is TGTGCCAGCAGGGAGAGGGGGAGAGATACGCAGTATTTT. Its translation: CASRERGRDTQYF. The entire variable domain, with the rest obtained from reference TRBV5-6 and TRBJ2-3, is as follows: DAGVTQSPTHLIKTRGQQVTLRCSPKSGHDTVSWYQQALGQGPQFIFQYYEEEERQRGNFPDRFSGHQFPNYSSELNVNALLLGDSALYLCASRERGRDTQYFGPGTRLTVL.

This clone has just one count. The chain employs TRBV5-1 and TRBJ2-3; TRBD2 aligns across 7 bases. The V segment lost 1 base and the J segment 0 bases; nucleotides outside the gene matches: 5. This CDR3 comprises 16 residues. Germline assignment: CDR1 SGHRS and CDR2 YFSETQ. The CDR3 DNA reads TGCGCCAGCAGCTTGCTCGCTAGCGGAAGCACAGATACGCAGTATTTT. As protein: CASSLLASGSTDTQYF.

The chain employs TRBV7-9 and TRBJ1-2, with a tentative D call TRBD1 (5 bases). The CDR3 loop spans 15 amino acids. The V and J ends lost 0 bases and 8 bases respectively, with 16 bases between them. Germline CDR1 reads SEHNR; CDR2 reads FQNEAQ (reference sequence). DNA for the CDR3: TGTGCCAGCAGCTTAGCCGGACACACCGCGGGGGGCTACACCTTC. Translating gives CASSLAGHTAGGYTF.

The chain links TRBV18 to TRBJ2-6, with TRBD2 matching over 9 bases. The V gene's germline CDR1 is KGHSH and CDR2 LQKENI. The V and J ends lost 1 base and 0 bases, in that order; junction bases with no gene match: 4. CDR3 length: 18 residues. CDR3 bases: TGTGCCAGCTCACCACAAGCGGGGGGACACTCTGGGGCCAACGTCCTGACTTTC. Translation: CASSPQAGGHSGANVLTF.

V gene TRBV6-5 combines with J gene TRBJ1-1; TRBD1 matches at 9 bases. Germline CDR1 MNHEY, CDR2 SVGAGI. Trimming at V came to 8 bases and at J to 0 bases, leaving 4 bases not matched to a gene. The length of the CDR3 is 14 residues. The CDR3 sequence: CASGQGSMNTEAFF. The CDR3 region has the DNA TGTGCCAGCGGACAGGGGTCCATGAACACTGAAGCTTTCTTT.

The chain combines TRBV5-1 with TRBJ2-5; 9 bases align to TRBD2. Germline V gene lookup returns CDR1 SGHRS and CDR2 YFSETQ. There are 14 residues in the CDR3. Trimming at V came to 7 bases and at J to 4 bases, leaving 8 bases not matched to a gene. CDR3 in amino acids: CASRPGLARETQYF. The CDR3 DNA reads TGCGCCAGCCGCCCGGGACTAGCCCGAGAGACCCAGTACTTC.

This clone was detected only once. The genes are TRBV7-2 and TRBJ1-3; D remains ambiguous. V was trimmed by 5 bases and J by 0 bases, leaving 11 bases between them. The CDR3 runs 15 residues. Germline V gives CDR1 SGHTA, CDR2 FQGNSA. This chain's CDR3 is CASSARLSSGNTIYF. CDR3 bases: TGTGCCAGCAGCGCCCGCCTGAGCTCTGGAAACACCATATATTTT.

This chain connects TRBV5-1 to TRBJ2-2, with D hard to call. Trimming removed 4 bases from V and 1 base from J, with 11 bases in between. Germline values: CDR1 SGHRS, CDR2 YFSETQ. CDR3 length equals 15 residues. The CDR3 loop is CASSRAIGNTGELFF. The CDR3, as DNA: TGCGCCAGCAGCCGCGCGATTGGGAACACCGGGGAGCTGTTTTTT.

The chain has TRBV19 and TRBJ1-1, with 7 bases fitting TRBD1. V lost 6 bases, J lost 7 bases, and 11 bases stayed unmatched. Germline CDR1 LNHDA, CDR2 SQIVND (reference sequence). The CDR3 is 14 amino acids. The CDR3 DNA sequence: TGTGCCAGTAGCCCGACCACAGGGGCAGGTGAAGCTTTCTTT. Protein sequence: CASSPTTGAGEAFF.

CDR3 loop: CASSPLAGVSGELFF. The CDR3 nucleotides read TGCGCCAGCAGCCCCTTGGCGGGAGTATCGGGGGAGCTGTTTTTT. The J gene is TRBJ2-2, the V gene TRBV5-1; 7 bases are shared with TRBD2. The germline V gene encodes CDR1 SGHRS and CDR2 YFSETQ. V trimming: 4 bases; J trimming: 8 bases; junction bases outside the gene matches: 11. This CDR3 region has 15 residues.

In its sample, this clone was seen a few times. This chain links TRBV5-5 with TRBJ1-4, with D tentatively TRBD1 (5 bases). Germline V lookup: CDR1 SGHKS, CDR2 YYEKEE (reference sequence). The CDR3 extends over 14 amino acids. V was trimmed by 0 bases and J by 7 bases, leaving 10 bases between them. CDR3 residues: CASSLDRPSEKLFF. The CDR3 nucleotides are TGTGCCAGCAGCTTGGACAGGCCCTCTGAAAAACTGTTTTTT.

Concerning this clone itself: The same CDR3 can be traced to other DNA sequences in this sample. V usage is TRBV2 and J usage is TRBJ2-1; 11 bases fit TRBD2. This CDR3 contains 13 residues. CDR1 is SNHLY, CDR2 FYNNEI, per germline. V trimming: 8 bases; J trimming: 4 bases; junction bases outside the gene matches: 1. The CDR3 region is CASLAGGYNEQFF. The CDR3 coding sequence is TGTGCCAGCCTAGCGGGAGGATACAATGAGCAGTTCTTC.

The chain recombines TRBV6-6 with TRBJ1-6; 9 bases are shared with TRBD1. V shed 4 bases, J shed 8 bases, and the junction held 3 bases outside the gene matches. The CDR3 runs 14 residues. CDR1 is MNHNY and CDR2 is SVGAGI in the germline V gene (reference sequence). The CDR3: CASSSRQGDSPLHF. DNA for the CDR3: TGTGCCAGCAGTTCACGACAGGGGGATTCACCCCTCCACTTT.

This chain joins TRBV2 and TRBJ2-5; 8 bases match TRBD2. The J segment lost 5 bases and the V segment lost 7 bases, leaving 6 bases of the junction unmatched. The CDR3 is 13 residues long. Germline-derived CDR1 and CDR2 are SNHLY and FYNNEI. CDR3 in DNA: TGTGCCAGCAATGGACTAGCTGGCGAGACCCAGTACTTC. Protein product: CASNGLAGETQYF.